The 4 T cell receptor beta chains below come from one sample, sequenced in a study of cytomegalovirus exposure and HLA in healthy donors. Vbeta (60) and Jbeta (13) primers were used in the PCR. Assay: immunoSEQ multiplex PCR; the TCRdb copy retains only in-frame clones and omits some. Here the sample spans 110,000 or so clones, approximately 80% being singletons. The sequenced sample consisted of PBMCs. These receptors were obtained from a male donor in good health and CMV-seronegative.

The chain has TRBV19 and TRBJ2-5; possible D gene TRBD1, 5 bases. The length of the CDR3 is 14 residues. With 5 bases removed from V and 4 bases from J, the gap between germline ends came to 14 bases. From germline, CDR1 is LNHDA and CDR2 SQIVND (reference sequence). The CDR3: CASSATFRAETQYF. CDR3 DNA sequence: TGTGCCAGTAGTGCCACCTTCAGGGCAGAGACCCAGTACTTC. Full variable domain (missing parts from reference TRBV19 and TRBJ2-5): DGGITQSPKYLFRKEGQNVTLSCEQNLNHDAMYWYRQDPGQGLRLIYYSQIVNDFQKGDIAEGYSVSREKKESFPLTVTSAQKNPTAFYLCASSATFRAETQYFGPGTRLLVL.

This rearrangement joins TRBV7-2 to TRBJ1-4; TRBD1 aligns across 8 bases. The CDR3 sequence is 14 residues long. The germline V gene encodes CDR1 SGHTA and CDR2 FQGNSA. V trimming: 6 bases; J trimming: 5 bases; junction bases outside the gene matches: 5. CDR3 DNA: TGTGCCAGCAGTTTGGACAGGGTAAATGAAAAACTGTTTTTT. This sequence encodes CASSLDRVNEKLFF.

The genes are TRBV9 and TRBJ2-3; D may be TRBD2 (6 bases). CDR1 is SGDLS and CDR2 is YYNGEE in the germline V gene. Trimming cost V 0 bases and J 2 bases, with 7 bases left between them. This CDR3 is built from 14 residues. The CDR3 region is CASSVGTTTDTQYF. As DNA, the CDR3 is TGTGCCAGCAGCGTAGGGACTACCACAGATACGCAGTATTTT. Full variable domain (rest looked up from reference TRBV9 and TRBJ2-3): DSGVTQTPKHLITATGQRVTLRCSPRSGDLSVYWYQQSLDQGLQFLIQYYNGEERAKGNILERFSAQQFPDLHSELNLSSLELGDSALYFCASSVGTTTDTQYFGPGTRLTVL.

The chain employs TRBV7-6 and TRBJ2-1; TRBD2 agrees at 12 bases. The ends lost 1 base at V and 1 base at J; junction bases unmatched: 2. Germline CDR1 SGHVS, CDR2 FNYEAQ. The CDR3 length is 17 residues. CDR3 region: CASSLVGTSGSYNEQFF. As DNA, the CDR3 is TGTGCCAGCAGCTTAGTCGGGACTAGCGGGTCCTACAATGAGCAGTTCTTC.